Listed below are T cell receptor beta chains from one sample, sequenced in a study of T-cell memory formation after mild COVID-19. TCRdb passed the 5' RACE reads through MiXCR, listing each CDR3 protein once. The sample carries over 300,000 distinct CDR3 sequences, around a fifth recorded once. Sequenced material: PBMCs or a T cell subset sorted from them (not recorded which). Receptors were obtained from a man younger than 35 who had mild COVID-19 (a few samples of this study predate the infection). Cell type and time point are not known. Each CDR3 is given with its conserved first and last residue. Fields, in order: D gene, clone size, J gene, V gene, CDR3 DNA, CDR3 protein. D genes are given only for firm matches. For some rows the clone size is stated as once, few or many, or as a class when expanded; others skip it.

TRBD1 . TRBJ2-5 TRBV24-1 TGTGCCACCAGTGATCCCGGTGGGACAGGGGTGAAGACCCAGTACTTC CATSDPGGTGVKTQYF
. . TRBJ2-4 TRBV11-1 TGTGCCAGCAGCTTTTCTTGGGAGTCCAAAAACATTCAGTACTTC CASSFSWESKNIQYF
. few TRBJ1-6 TRBV10-3 TGTGCCATCACCGGGGTCAATAATTCACCCCTCCACTTT CAITGVNNSPLHF
. . TRBJ1-2 TRBV18 TGTGCCAGCTCACAGGGGCTGGGCAACTATGGCTACACCTTC CASSQGLGNYGYTF
. . TRBJ2-6 TRBV6-1 TGTGCCAGCAGTGAATGGATGCGGGAATCTGGGGCCAACGTCCTGACTTTC CASSEWMRESGANVLTF
. . TRBJ1-4 TRBV7-9 TGTGCCAGCAGCTCTTCGGGAGGTGAAAAACTGTTTTTT CASSSSGGEKLFF
. few TRBJ2-2 TRBV7-9 TGTGCCAGCAGCCCTGAGGGCGCCGGGGAGCTGTTTTTT CASSPEGAGELFF
. few TRBJ1-5 TRBV12-3/TRBV12-4 TGTGCCAGCAGCCTCGGTTCGCAGGGCAATCAGCCCCAGCATTTT CASSLGSQGNQPQHF
TRBD2 once TRBJ2-3 TRBV24-1 TGTGCCACCAGTGACGAGCTAGCGGGGGTGGTGGGGCAGTATTTT CATSDELAGVVGQYF
. . TRBJ1-1 TRBV7-9 TGTGCCAGCATCTCTGGACAGATGAACACTGAAGCTTTCTTT CASISGQMNTEAFF
TRBD1 . TRBJ2-5 TRBV5-4 TGTGCCAGCAGCTCCACGGGACAGGGGATGGAGACCCAGTACTTC CASSSTGQGMETQYF
. few TRBJ2-3 TRBV7-8 TGTGCCAGCAGCTTAGCGGCAGGGATACGCACAGATACGCAGTATTTT CASSLAAGIRTDTQYF
. few TRBJ2-3 TRBV2 TGTGCCAGCAGTGGCCAGGGCTACACAGATACGCAGTATTTT CASSGQGYTDTQYF
. few TRBJ2-3 TRBV7-3 TGTGCCAGCAGCTCGGCCAATCGGGGGAATACGCAGTATTTT CASSSANRGNTQYF
. . TRBJ2-3 TRBV6-6 TGTGCCAGCAGTTACTCTGGCAATTTATTAGATACGCAGTATTTT CASSYSGNLLDTQYF
. few TRBJ1-1 TRBV20-1 TGCAGTGCTAGATCACTTTCGGGGTACACTGAAGCTTTCTTT CSARSLSGYTEAFF
TRBD2 . TRBJ2-5 TRBV4-1 TGCGCCAGCAGCCCATGGGAGGGGAGACAAGAGACCCAGTACTTC CASSPWEGRQETQYF
. . TRBJ2-5 TRBV6-5 TGTGCCAGCGGGTCGAACAGTCTGAAAGAGACCCAGTACTTC CASGSNSLKETQYF
. few TRBJ1-6 TRBV4-3 TGCGCCAGCAGCCAAGATACAGAACAGTATAATTCACCCCTCCACTTT CASSQDTEQYNSPLHF
TRBD2 . TRBJ2-1 TRBV7-2 TGTGCCAGCAGCCCTCGACTAGCGGGGTGGTACAATGAGCAGTTCTTC CASSPRLAGWYNEQFF
TRBD1 few TRBJ2-5 TRBV12-3/TRBV12-4 TGTGCCAGCAGCTGGACAGGGACGGGCGAGACCCAGTACTTC CASSWTGTGETQYF
TRBD2 . TRBJ2-1 TRBV6-5 TGTGCCAGCAGTTACGGCGGGGGGGCGAATGAGCAGTTCTTC CASSYGGGANEQFF
. few TRBJ2-3 TRBV20-1 TGCAGTGGGGGTCTTCCGGGCACAGATACGCAGTATTTT CSGGLPGTDTQYF
. . TRBJ2-3 TRBV4-2 TGTGCCAGCAGCCAAGAGGGGGCGGGAGATACGCAGTATTTT CASSQEGAGDTQYF
. . TRBJ2-3 TRBV28 TGTGCCAGCAGATACAGCGGGCGAGTCTCCGATACGCAGTATTTT CASRYSGRVSDTQYF
. . TRBJ2-7 TRBV18 TGTGCCAGCTCACCATCTCCCGCGCAGGGTTACGAGCAGTACTTC CASSPSPAQGYEQYF
. . TRBJ1-3 TRBV20-1 TGCAGTGCAACCAAGTCACCTGGAAACACCATATATTTT CSATKSPGNTIYF
. few TRBJ1-5 TRBV6-5 TGTGCCAGCAGAAGGGGGGACGGATCTTATAGCAATCAGCCCCAGCATTTT CASRRGDGSYSNQPQHF
TRBD2 . TRBJ2-7 TRBV11-3 TGTGCCAGCAGCTCATCGCTAGCGGGGGGGGCATACGAGCAGTACTTC CASSSSLAGGAYEQYF